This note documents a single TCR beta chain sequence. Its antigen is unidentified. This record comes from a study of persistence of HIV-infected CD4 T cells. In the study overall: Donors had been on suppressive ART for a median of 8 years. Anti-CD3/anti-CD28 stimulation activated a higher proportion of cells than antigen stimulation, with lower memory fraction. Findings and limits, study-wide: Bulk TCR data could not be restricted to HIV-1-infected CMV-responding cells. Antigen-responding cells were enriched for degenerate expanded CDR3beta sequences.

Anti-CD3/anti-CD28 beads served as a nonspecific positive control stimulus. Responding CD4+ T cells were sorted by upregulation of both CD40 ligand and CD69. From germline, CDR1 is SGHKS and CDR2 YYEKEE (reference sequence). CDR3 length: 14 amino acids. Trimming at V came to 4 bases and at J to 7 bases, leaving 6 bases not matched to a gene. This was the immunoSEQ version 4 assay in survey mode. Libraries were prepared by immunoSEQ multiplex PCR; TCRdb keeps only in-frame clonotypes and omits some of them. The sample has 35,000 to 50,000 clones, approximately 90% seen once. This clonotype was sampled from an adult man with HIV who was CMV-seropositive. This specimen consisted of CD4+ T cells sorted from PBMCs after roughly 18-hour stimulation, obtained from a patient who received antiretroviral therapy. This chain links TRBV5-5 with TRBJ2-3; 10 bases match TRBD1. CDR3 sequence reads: CASSPGTGVNTQYF. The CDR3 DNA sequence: TGTGCCAGCAGCCCCGGGACAGGGGTAAATACGCAGTATTTT.